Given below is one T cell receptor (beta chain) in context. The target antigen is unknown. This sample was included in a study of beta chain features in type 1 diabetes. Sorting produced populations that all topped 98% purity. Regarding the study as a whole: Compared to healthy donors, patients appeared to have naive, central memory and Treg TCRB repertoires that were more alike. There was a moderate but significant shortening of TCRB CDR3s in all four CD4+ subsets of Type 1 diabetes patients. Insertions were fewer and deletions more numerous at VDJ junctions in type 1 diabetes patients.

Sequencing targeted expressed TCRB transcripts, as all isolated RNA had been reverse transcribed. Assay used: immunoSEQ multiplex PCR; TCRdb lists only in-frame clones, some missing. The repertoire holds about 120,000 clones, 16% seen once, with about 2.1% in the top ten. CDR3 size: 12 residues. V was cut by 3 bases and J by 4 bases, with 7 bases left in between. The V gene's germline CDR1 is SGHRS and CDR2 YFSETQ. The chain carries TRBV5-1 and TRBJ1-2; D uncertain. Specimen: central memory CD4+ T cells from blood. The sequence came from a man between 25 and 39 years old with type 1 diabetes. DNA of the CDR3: TGCGCCAGCAGCTCGGGATTCTATGGCTACACCTTC. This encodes CASSSGFYGYTF.